Following are 25 T cell receptor beta chains from one sample sequenced in a study of blood T cells in healthy people across ages (dated by TCRdb to between 2014 and 2016). Library creation used 5' RACE. For sequencing, an Illumina HiSeq 2500 was employed. A second PCR of about 7 to 12 cycles was run with a J-beta primer mix and a sample-barcoded 5' primer. The public reads were run again by TCRdb, first through fastp at Q25 and then through MiXCR, and only productive beta chains were kept. Every CDR3 protein is listed once, alongside the most common genes and DNA of its rows. This sample holds 730,000 or so distinct CDR3 sequences; roughly two fifths were observed only once. The ten largest clones capture 20% to 25% of the sample. Sequenced input: blood. The receptors here all came from a woman aged 60-75 years in good health.

CDR3 loop: CASSSYSGQETQYF. The CDR3, as DNA: TGTGCCAGCAGCTCCTATAGCGGGCAAGAGACCCAGTACTTC. This chain links TRBV7-2 with TRBJ2-5; 7 nucleotides align to TRBD2. Germline V lookup: CDR1 SGHTA, CDR2 FQGNSA. The CDR3 covers 14 residues. V lost 4 bases to trimming and J lost 2 bases; unmatched junction nucleotides: 4.

This clonotype was seen ten or more times. J is TRBJ1-1 and V is TRBV4-3; unclear D gene. This CDR3 is 14 amino acids long. Per the germline V gene, CDR1 is LGHNA and CDR2 is YSLEER. Deletions cut 0 bases from V and 4 bases from J, with 9 bases between. The CDR3: CASSQEILGTEAFF. For the CDR3, the DNA is TGCGCCAGCAGCCAAGAAATACTGGGCACTGAAGCTTTCTTT.

V usage is TRBV29-1 and J usage is TRBJ2-5; 8 bases fit TRBD1. The V segment lost 6 bases and the J segment 1 base; nucleotides outside the gene matches: 4. Germline V gene lookup returns CDR1 SQVTM and CDR2 ANQGSEA. The CDR3 consists of 13 residues. CDR3 nucleotide sequence: TGCAGCGTGGATGGACAGGGCCAAGAGACCCAGTACTTC. Translation gives CSVDGQGQETQYF.

The chain uses TRBV3-1 and TRBJ2-7; no clear D gene. The V gene lost 0 bases and the J gene lost 2 bases, with 11 bases spanning the gap. CDR1 is LGHDT and CDR2 is YNNKEL in the germline V gene (reference sequence). CDR3 length equals 15 residues. The CDR3 DNA is TGTGCCAGCAGCCAAGATCGAGAACAGCCCTACGAGCAGTACTTC. Protein: CASSQDREQPYEQYF.

In this sample, this clonotype turned up a few times. This may arise from a read error, as a much more abundant clone is one base away. The chain joins TRBV7-3 to TRBJ2-7; 7 bases are a match to TRBD2. This CDR3 is 13 amino acids long. The V gene's germline CDR1 is SGHTA and CDR2 FQGTGA. Trimming at V came to 4 bases and at J to 7 bases, leaving 7 bases not matched to a gene. The chain's CDR3 is CASSWRGNNEQYF. The CDR3 coding sequence is TGTGCCAGCAGCTGGCGGGGGAACAATGAGCAGTACTTC.

V and J are TRBV4-2 and TRBJ1-2; D may be TRBD1 (6 bases). V lost 1 base to trimming and J lost 4 bases, with 16 bases between them. CDR1 LGHNA and CDR2 YNFKEQ come from the germline V gene. There are 16 residues in the CDR3. CDR3 region: CASSQGPGASIYGYTF. The CDR3 DNA is TGTGCCAGCAGCCAAGGACCGGGGGCCTCGATCTATGGCTACACCTTC.

V gene TRBV28 combines with J gene TRBJ1-2; 7 bases agree with TRBD1. Germline V lookup: CDR1 MDHEN, CDR2 SYDVKM. V lost 2 bases, J lost 4 bases, and 7 bases stayed unmatched. The CDR3 length is 15 residues. The CDR3 protein is CASSLVGQDFYGYTF. In nucleotides, the CDR3 is TGTGCCAGCAGTTTAGTTGGACAGGACTTCTATGGCTACACCTTC.

The chain carries TRBV20-1 and TRBJ2-5; unclear D gene. From germline, CDR1 is DFQATT and CDR2 SNEGSKA (reference sequence). Trimming removed 5 bases at V and 5 bases at J, with 12 bases between. The CDR3 loop spans 12 amino acids. The CDR3 sequence is CSAAKKRETQYF. DNA for the CDR3: TGCAGTGCTGCTAAGAAAAGGGAGACCCAGTACTTC.

The chain uses TRBV2 and TRBJ2-3; a weak D match, TRBD2 (7 bases). V lost 6 bases and J lost 5, with 24 bases in between. Germline lookup yields CDR1 SNHLY and CDR2 FYNNEI. This CDR3 comprises 17 residues. This chain's CDR3 is CASSEGRGGAIRDTQYF. The CDR3 nucleotides read TGTGCCAGCAGCGAGGGAAGAGGGGGGGCAATCAGAGATACGCAGTATTTT.

This clonotype was observed a single time. The rearrangement links TRBV20-1 to TRBJ2-3, with 11 bases that match TRBD2. The junction had 1 base not matched to a gene; V was cut back by 2 bases and J by 0 bases. CDR1 and CDR2 from the germline V gene are DFQATT and SNEGSKA (reference sequence). The CDR3 sequence is 15 residues long. The CDR3: CSARRTSGSTDTQYF. For the CDR3, the DNA is TGCAGTGCTAGAAGGACTAGCGGGAGCACAGATACGCAGTATTTT.

CDR3 bases: TGTGCCAGCAGCCAAGCGGCGGGGAGCTCCTACGAGCAGTACTTC. Its translation: CASSQAAGSSYEQYF. The genes are TRBV3-1 and TRBJ2-7; tentative D call: TRBD2 (6 bases). Per germline, CDR1 LGHDT and CDR2 YNNKEL (reference sequence). Trimming took 1 base from V and 0 from J, leaving 10 bases between them. The CDR3 totals 15 residues.

The rearrangement uses TRBV24-1 and TRBJ1-6, with D perhaps matching TRBD1 (5 bases). Germline CDR1 KGHDR, CDR2 SFDVKD. The V gene lost 8 bases and the J gene lost 7 bases, with 17 bases spanning the gap. The CDR3 has 15 amino acids. CDR3 DNA sequence: TGTGCCACCACGGGGGGTCAGGGTTCAAATTCACCCCTCCACTTT. Translating gives CATTGGQGSNSPLHF.

This clonotype was recorded a few times. This chain links TRBV29-1 with TRBJ2-4, with D unresolved. The CDR3 runs 12 residues. V lost 1 base, J lost 3 bases, and 4 bases lay in between. Germline V gene lookup returns CDR1 SQVTM and CDR2 ANQGSEA. This CDR3 reads CSVEADKNIQYF. The CDR3 nucleotides read TGCAGCGTTGAAGCAGACAAAAACATTCAGTACTTC.

This clonotype was counted at least ten times. The J gene is TRBJ1-2, the V gene TRBV29-1, with D maybe TRBD1 (5 bases). The V and J ends lost 1 base and 7 bases respectively, with 13 bases between them. This CDR3 has 13 residues. Germline V gene lookup returns CDR1 SQVTM and CDR2 ANQGSEA. The CDR3 sequence is CSVEAGPWSGYTF. The CDR3 DNA reads as TGCAGCGTTGAAGCGGGACCCTGGAGTGGCTACACCTTC.

Many counts were recorded for this clonotype. At one end the junction does not follow the germline gene, possibly because of a read error. The chain carries TRBV29-1 and TRBJ2-7; D may be TRBD2 (6 bases). CDR3 size: 13 residues. The germline CDR1 and CDR2 sequences are SQVTM and ANQGSEA. The CDR3 loop is CSVEGTGGYEQYF. CDR3 sequence (DNA): TGCAGCGTCGAAGGGACTGGTGGTTACGAGCAGTACTTC.

The chain recombines TRBV28 with TRBJ2-7; D may be TRBD1 (6 bases). The CDR3 is 12 residues long. CDR1 and CDR2 from the germline V gene are MDHEN and SYDVKM. The CDR3 DNA reads as TGTGCTACATCAACAGGGCCCTACGAGCAGTACTTC. This translates into CATSTGPYEQYF.

Many counts were recorded for this clonotype. The chain couples TRBV15 to TRBJ2-5; D is uncertain. The CDR3 runs 15 residues. V gave up 0 bases and J gave up 1 base, with 9 bases separating them. In germline, CDR1 is LNHNV, CDR2 YYDKDF (reference sequence). CDR3: CATSRDMAVQETQYF. As DNA, the CDR3 is TGTGCCACCAGCAGAGATATGGCAGTCCAAGAGACCCAGTACTTC.

With regard to this clonotype: This may be a read error: a much more frequent sequence differs by one nucleotide. The rearrangement links TRBV5-1 to TRBJ2-6; possibly TRBD2 for D (7 bases). The length of the CDR3 is 17 residues. CDR1 is SGHRS and CDR2 is YFSETQ in the germline V gene. The CDR3 region has the DNA TGCGCCAGCAGCCCCGGACCGGGGGGCTCTGGGGCCAACGACCTGACTTTC. This gives the protein CASSPGPGGSGANDLTF. The entire variable domain, with the rest obtained from reference TRBV5-1 and TRBJ2-6, is as follows: KAGVTQTPRYLIKTRGQQVTLSCSPISGHRSVSWYQQTPGQGLQFLFEYFSETQRNKGNFPGRFSGRQFSNSRSEMNVSTLELGDSALYLCASSPGPGGSGANDLTFGAGSRLTVL.

The rearrangement uses TRBV7-2 and TRBJ1-1; D possibly corresponds to TRBD1 (6 bases). Germline-derived CDR1 and CDR2 are SGHTA and FQGNSA. The CDR3 runs 15 residues. V lost 5 bases and J 2 bases, leaving 15 bases between the germline ends. CDR3 DNA: TGTGCCAGCAGCGCGCTGGGGGGCGAAAACACTGAAGCTTTCTTT. It is translated as CASSALGGENTEAFF.

The gene calls are TRBV12-3 or TRBV12-4 and TRBJ1-2; no definite D call. V was clipped by 5 bases and J by 8 bases, with 9 bases between them. The CDR3 is 11 amino acids. CDR3 DNA: TGTGCCAGCAGTCCCGGTCGCGGCTACACCTTC. Its protein product is CASSPGRGYTF.

There are a few counts of this clonotype. V usage is TRBV7-2 and J usage is TRBJ2-3; the D is unclear. CDR3 length: 14 residues. Germline values: CDR1 SGHTA, CDR2 FQGNSA. Trimming stripped 2 bases from V and 2 bases from J, with 8 bases between. CDR3 in DNA: TGTGCCAGCAGCTTACTAATTACCACAGATACGCAGTATTTT. This gives the protein CASSLLITTDTQYF.

The chain recombines TRBV7-8 with TRBJ2-2; a weak D match, TRBD2 (5 bases). Trimming took 0 bases from V and 6 from J, leaving 14 bases between them. CDR1 and CDR2 (germline): SGHVS, FQNEAQ. CDR3 length: 16 amino acids. As DNA, the CDR3 is TGTGCCAGCAGCTTAGCAAATACTAGATCCCCCGGGGAGCTGTTTTTT. This codes for CASSLANTRSPGELFF.

V gene TRBV6-5 combines with J gene TRBJ1-6; perhaps TRBD1 as D (5 bases). V was trimmed by 2 bases and J by 6 bases, leaving 14 bases between them. The length of the CDR3 is 16 residues. Germline values: CDR1 MNHEY, CDR2 SVGAGI. The CDR3 DNA sequence: TGTGCCAGCAGTTACCAACAGGTGGGGGGTAATTCACCCCTCCACTTT. It yields the protein CASSYQQVGGNSPLHF.

This clonotype has just a few counts. This chain connects TRBV20-1 to TRBJ1-6, with 7 bases that match TRBD1. CDR1 DFQATT and CDR2 SNEGSKA come from the germline V gene (reference sequence). V was pared by 5 bases and J by 10 bases, with 8 bases of the junction left unmatched. The CDR3 runs to 13 residues. CDR3 nucleotides: TGCAGTGCTCGCCGACAGGGACAATCACCCCTCCACTTT. It yields the protein CSARRQGQSPLHF.

CDR3 residues: CASSGVRAGTDTQYF. In nucleotides, the CDR3 is TGTGCCAGCAGTGGGGTTAGGGCGGGCACAGATACGCAGTATTTT. V is TRBV7-3 and J is TRBJ2-3; D gene uncertain. The length of the CDR3 is 15 residues. Trimming cost V 6 bases and J 1 base, with 14 bases left between them. The germline gives CDR1 SGHTA, CDR2 FQGTGA.